Below, 23 T cell receptor beta chains from the same sample are listed, as sequenced in a study of blood T cell repertoires in COVID-19. Sequenced by immunoSEQ multiplex PCR; TCRdb stores in-frame clones only, minus some. The sample has about 250,000 clones; about nine tenths are singletons. Sequencing used peripheral blood. These receptors were collected from a man aged 25 to 45 with COVID-19, enrolled during active disease.

This sequence joins TRBV18 and TRBJ1-2; D uncertain. CDR3 length: 14 amino acids. Per germline, CDR1 KGHSH and CDR2 LQKENI. The germline V and J ends were trimmed by 4 bases and 1 base, with 10 bases remaining between them. The CDR3 spells CASSRESVNYGYTF. CDR3 in DNA: TGTGCCAGCTCACGAGAAAGCGTTAACTATGGCTACACCTTC.

The V gene is TRBV19, the J gene TRBJ1-4, with D maybe TRBD1 (6 bases). This CDR3 has 13 amino acids. Germline V gene sequence: CDR1 LNHDA, CDR2 SQIVND (reference sequence). Trimming stripped 5 bases from V and 7 bases from J, with 11 bases between. CDR3 DNA sequence: TGTGCCAGTAGTTCACAGGGATTTGAAAAACTGTTTTTT. This sequence encodes CASSSQGFEKLFF.

This clone has just one count. The gene calls are TRBV30 and TRBJ1-6, with D tentatively TRBD1 (5 bases). Trimming took 3 bases from V and 10 from J, leaving 16 bases between them. Germline loops: CDR1 GTSNPN, CDR2 SVGIG (reference sequence). The CDR3 runs to 14 residues. CDR3 sequence (DNA): TGTGCCTGGAGCTACAGGAATGTAGGATCACCCCTCCACTTT. Its protein product is CAWSYRNVGSPLHF.

As regards this clone: The junction differs from germline at one of its ends, possibly a read error. The gene calls are TRBV5-1 and TRBJ2-1; the D is unclear. This CDR3 comprises 13 residues. From germline, CDR1 is SGHRS and CDR2 YFSETQ. Here the CDR3 reads CASCFTENNEQFF. In DNA, the CDR3 is TGCGCCAGCTGCTTCACAGAGAACAATGAGCAGTTCTTC.

The chain combines TRBV11-2 with TRBJ2-7; 7 bases match TRBD1. CDR1 SGHAT and CDR2 FQNNGV come from the germline V gene. V was pared by 5 bases and J by 5 bases, with 3 bases of the junction left unmatched. The CDR3 has 12 residues. This CDR3 is CASSPQGDEQYF. The CDR3 bases are TGTGCCAGCAGCCCCCAGGGGGACGAGCAGTACTTC.

The genes are TRBV6-2 or TRBV6-3 and TRBJ1-5; TRBD1 matches at 9 bases. The CDR3 runs to 15 residues. The trim removed 5 bases at V and 4 bases at J, leaving 6 bases unmatched. The germline V gene encodes CDR1 MNHEY and CDR2 SVGEGT. In nucleotides, the CDR3 is TGTGCCAGCAGTAAAGGACAGGGGATTAATCAGCCCCAGCATTTT. This sequence encodes CASSKGQGINQPQHF.

The chain carries TRBV2 and TRBJ1-1, with D possibly TRBD1 on 6 matching bases. Germline CDR1 is SNHLY and CDR2 is FYNNEI. V was trimmed by 4 bases and J by 1 base, leaving 13 bases between them. There are 15 residues in the CDR3. The CDR3, as DNA: TGTGCCAGCAGTGGAGTCGGGACAACGAACACTGAAGCTTTCTTT. It codes for CASSGVGTTNTEAFF.

The CDR3 loop is CASSLNPSGQLSNEKLFF. CDR3 sequence (DNA): TGCGCCAGCAGCCTGAACCCCTCGGGACAACTTTCTAATGAAAAACTGTTTTTT. V and J are TRBV5-1 and TRBJ1-4; a weak D match, TRBD1 (6 bases). V was shortened by 4 bases and J by 3 bases, with 22 bases between the two germline ends. Germline V gives CDR1 SGHRS, CDR2 YFSETQ. There are 18 residues in the CDR3.

J is TRBJ2-7 and V is TRBV5-1, with a tentative D call TRBD2 (5 bases). V was cut by 2 bases and J by 2 bases, with 11 bases left in between. Germline V CDR1 and CDR2: SGHRS, YFSETQ. This CDR3 is 14 amino acids long. CDR3 in DNA: TGCGCCAGCAGCTTAAGCGGAAACACCTACGAGCAGTACTTC. Its translation is CASSLSGNTYEQYF.

This clone was detected only once. The V call is TRBV5-6, the J call TRBJ1-5; 7 bases are shared with TRBD1. Per germline, CDR1 SGHDT and CDR2 YYEEEE. Losses at the gene ends were 4 bases for V and 2 bases for J; bases not matched to a gene: 6. This CDR3 comprises 15 residues. As DNA, the CDR3 is TGTGCCAGCAGCGTGACCGGGACAGGCAATCAGCCCCAGCATTTT. The encoded protein is CASSVTGTGNQPQHF.

The chain uses TRBV10-2 and TRBJ1-3; D perhaps matches TRBD1 (6 bases). The germline gives CDR1 WSHSY, CDR2 SAAADI. The CDR3 covers 17 residues. Trimming cost V 3 bases and J 0 bases, with 15 bases left between them. CDR3 region: CASSDNGQTISGNTIYF. The CDR3 region has the DNA TGCGCCAGCAGTGACAACGGACAGACAATCTCTGGAAACACCATATATTTT.

V and J are TRBV5-6 and TRBJ2-2; maybe TRBD2 (7 bases). Deletions cut 6 bases from V and 4 bases from J, with 16 bases between. This CDR3 is 15 amino acids long. Germline lookup yields CDR1 SGHDT and CDR2 YYEEEE. This chain's CDR3 is CASMGGRRTTGELFF. The CDR3 bases are TGTGCCAGCATGGGGGGGCGCAGGACCACCGGGGAGCTGTTTTTT.

This chain uses TRBV7-9 with TRBJ1-2; 7 nucleotides agree with TRBD1. The CDR3 is 19 amino acids. Germline CDR1 and CDR2: SEHNR and FQNEAQ (reference sequence). Unmatched junction bases numbered 14, after V lost 1 base and J lost 0 bases. The CDR3 sequence is CASSLVLRDSVGTNYGYTF. CDR3 nucleotide sequence: TGTGCCAGCAGCTTAGTCCTCCGGGACAGTGTCGGGACTAACTATGGCTACACCTTC.

The chain is built from TRBV29-1 and TRBJ1-2; D unclear. This CDR3 is 12 amino acids long. Per germline, CDR1 SQVTM and CDR2 ANQGSEA. V lost 5 bases, J lost 7 bases, and 14 bases lay in between. In DNA form, the CDR3 reads TGCAGCGTTCGGTGGGCAGGCTCTGGCTACACCTTC. This gives the protein CSVRWAGSGYTF.

This clone was found once. The rearrangement uses TRBV2 and TRBJ1-4; D might be TRBD1 (5 bases). The germline V and J ends were trimmed by 4 bases and 8 bases, with 14 bases remaining between them. The CDR3 consists of 14 residues. Germline assignment: CDR1 SNHLY and CDR2 FYNNEI. CDR3 nucleotides: TGTGCCAGCAGTGTGAAGCAGGGAGGGGAAAAACTGTTTTTT. Amino acid sequence: CASSVKQGGEKLFF.

The genes are TRBV12-5 and TRBJ1-1, with 7 bases identical to TRBD1. The CDR3 length is 14 residues. Germline CDR1 and CDR2: LGHNT and FRNRAP. J lost 4 bases, V lost 2 bases, and 4 bases had no gene match. The CDR3 here is CASGLRTGGTEAFF. The CDR3 nucleotides are TGTGCTAGTGGTTTGAGGACAGGCGGCACTGAAGCTTTCTTT. Looking up the rest from reference TRBV12-5 and TRBJ1-1 gives the full variable domain: DARVTQTPRHKVTEMGQEVTMRCQPILGHNTVFWYRQTMMQGLELLAYFRNRAPLDDSGMPKDRFSAEMPDATLATLKIQPSEPRDSAVYFCASGLRTGGTEAFFGQGTRLTVV.

The V call is TRBV5-1, the J call TRBJ1-2; TRBD1 aligns across 10 bases. Germline loops: CDR1 SGHRS, CDR2 YFSETQ. V lost 0 bases, J lost 0 bases, and 2 bases stayed unmatched. CDR3 length: 16 residues. Here the CDR3 reads CASSLGGTGANYGYTF. CDR3 nucleotides: TGCGCCAGCAGCTTGGGCGGGACAGGGGCTAACTATGGCTACACCTTC.

This chain uses TRBV2 with TRBJ1-1; a weak D match, TRBD1 (6 bases). CDR3 length: 15 amino acids. Germline assignment: CDR1 SNHLY and CDR2 FYNNEI. Trimming stripped 6 bases from V and 10 bases from J, with 24 bases between. CDR3 nucleotides: TGTGCCAGCAGCCCTAGTTTGCCAGGGGAGCGTGGAGCTTTCTTT. As protein: CASSPSLPGERGAFF.

The chain has TRBV3-1 (or the pseudogene TRBV3-2) and TRBJ1-4; possibly TRBD1 for D (5 bases). The CDR3 totals 16 residues. V dropped 4 bases and J dropped 3 bases, with 15 bases sitting between them. Germline CDR1 and CDR2: LGHDT and YNNKEL (reference sequence). The chain's CDR3 is CASSPRGEKANEKLFF. CDR3 in DNA: TGTGCCAGCAGCCCCCGGGGGGAGAAGGCTAATGAAAAACTGTTTTTT.

The CDR3 DNA reads as TGTGCCAGCAGCGTCGGAGACAGGTTGGATGAGCAGTTCTTC. Translated: CASSVGDRLDEQFF. V and J are TRBV9 and TRBJ2-1; TRBD1 is a possible D gene (6 bases). Trimming shortened V by 2 bases and J by 8 bases, and 14 bases separated the two germline ends. This CDR3 is built from 14 residues. Germline V gene sequence: CDR1 SGDLS, CDR2 YYNGEE. Together with reference TRBV9 and TRBJ2-1, the CDR3 gives the full variable domain: DSGVTQTPKHLITATGQRVTLRCSPRSGDLSVYWYQQSLDQGLQFLIQYYNGEERAKGNILERFSAQQFPDLHSELNLSSLELGDSALYFCASSVGDRLDEQFFGPGTRLTVL.

V gene TRBV30 combines with J gene TRBJ1-5, with a weak D call TRBD1 (5 bases). In germline, CDR1 is GTSNPN, CDR2 SVGIG (reference sequence). This CDR3 spans 14 amino acids. Trimming removed 3 bases at V and 6 bases at J, with 15 bases between. CDR3 amino acids: CAWRAREGTQPQHF. DNA of the CDR3: TGTGCCTGGAGGGCCAGGGAGGGTACTCAGCCCCAGCATTTT.

This sequence joins TRBV6-1 and TRBJ1-6; D gene uncertain. The CDR3 runs 14 residues. Germline CDR1 is MNHNS and CDR2 is SASEGT. The ends were cut back, 2 bases at V and 9 bases at J, with 11 bases in the middle. CDR3 DNA sequence: TGTGCCAGCAGTGAACTTATTCGCGGTTCACCCCTCCACTTT. Translating it yields CASSELIRGSPLHF.

The chain is built from TRBV14 and TRBJ2-5; tentative D call: TRBD1 (8 bases). Germline V gene data show CDR1 as SGHDN and CDR2 as FVKESK. This CDR3 region has 16 residues. V lost 4 bases, J lost 4 bases, and 19 bases lay in between. CDR3 sequence reads: CASSPEAGGGGETQYF. In DNA, the CDR3 is TGTGCCAGCAGCCCCGAGGCAGGGGGCGGGGGAGAGACCCAGTACTTC.